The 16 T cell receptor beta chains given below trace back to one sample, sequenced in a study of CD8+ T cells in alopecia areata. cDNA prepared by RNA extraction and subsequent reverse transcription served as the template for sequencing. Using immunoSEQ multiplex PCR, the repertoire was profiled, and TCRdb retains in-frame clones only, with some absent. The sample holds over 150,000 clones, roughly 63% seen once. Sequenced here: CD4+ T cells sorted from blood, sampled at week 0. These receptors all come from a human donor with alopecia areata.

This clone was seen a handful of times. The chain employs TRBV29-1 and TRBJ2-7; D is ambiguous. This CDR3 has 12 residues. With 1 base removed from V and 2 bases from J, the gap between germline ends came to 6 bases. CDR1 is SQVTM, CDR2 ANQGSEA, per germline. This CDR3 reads CSVEVSPYEQYF. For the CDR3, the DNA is TGCAGCGTTGAAGTCAGCCCCTACGAGCAGTACTTC.

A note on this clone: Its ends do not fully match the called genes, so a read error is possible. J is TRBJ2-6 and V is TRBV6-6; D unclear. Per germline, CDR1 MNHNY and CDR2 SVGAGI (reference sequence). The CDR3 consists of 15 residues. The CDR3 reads CASTYGFSGANVLTF. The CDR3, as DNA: TGTGCCAGCACTTACGGATTCTCTGGGGCCAACGTCCTGACTTTC.

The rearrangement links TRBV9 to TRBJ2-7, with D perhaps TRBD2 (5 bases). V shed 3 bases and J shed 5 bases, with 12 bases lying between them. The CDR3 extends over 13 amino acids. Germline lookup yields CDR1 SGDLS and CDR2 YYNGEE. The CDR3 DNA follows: TGTGCCAGCAGCGGGGCCCTCGGGAACGAGCAGTACTTC. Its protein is CASSGALGNEQYF.

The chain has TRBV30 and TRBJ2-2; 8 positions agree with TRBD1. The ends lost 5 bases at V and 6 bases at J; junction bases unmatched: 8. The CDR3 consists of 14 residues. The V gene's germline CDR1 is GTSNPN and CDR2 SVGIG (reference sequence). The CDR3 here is CAWQGAVLPGELFF. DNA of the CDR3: TGTGCCTGGCAGGGGGCTGTTCTCCCCGGGGAGCTGTTTTTT.

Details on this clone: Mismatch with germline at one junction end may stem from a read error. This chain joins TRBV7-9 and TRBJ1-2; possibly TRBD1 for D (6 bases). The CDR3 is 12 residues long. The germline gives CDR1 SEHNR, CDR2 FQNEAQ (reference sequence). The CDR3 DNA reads TGTGCCAGCAGCTCGGACAGCCGGTTAAGGTTCTTC. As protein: CASSSDSRLRFF.

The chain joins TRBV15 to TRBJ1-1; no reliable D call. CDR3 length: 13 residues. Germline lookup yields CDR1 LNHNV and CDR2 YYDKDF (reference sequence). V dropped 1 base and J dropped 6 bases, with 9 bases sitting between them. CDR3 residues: CATSRGREPEAFF. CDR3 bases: TGTGCCACCAGCAGAGGTAGGGAGCCTGAAGCTTTCTTT. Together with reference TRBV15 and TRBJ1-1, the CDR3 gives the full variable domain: DAMVIQNPRYQVTQFGKPVTLSCSQTLNHNVMYWYQQKSSQAPKLLFHYYDKDFNNEADTPDNFQSRRPNTSFCFLDIRSPGLGDTAMYLCATSRGREPEAFFGQGTRLTVV.

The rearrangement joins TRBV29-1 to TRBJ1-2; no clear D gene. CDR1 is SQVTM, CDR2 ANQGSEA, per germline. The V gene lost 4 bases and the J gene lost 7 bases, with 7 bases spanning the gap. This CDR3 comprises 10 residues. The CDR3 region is CSVGGFGYTF. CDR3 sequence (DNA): TGCAGCGTTGGCGGGTTTGGCTACACCTTC.

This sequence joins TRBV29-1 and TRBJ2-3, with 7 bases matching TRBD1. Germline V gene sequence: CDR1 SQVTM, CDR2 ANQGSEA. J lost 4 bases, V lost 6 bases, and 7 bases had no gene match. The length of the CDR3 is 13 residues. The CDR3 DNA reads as TGCAGCGTCGACCGGGACAGCTCAGATACGCAGTATTTT. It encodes CSVDRDSSDTQYF.

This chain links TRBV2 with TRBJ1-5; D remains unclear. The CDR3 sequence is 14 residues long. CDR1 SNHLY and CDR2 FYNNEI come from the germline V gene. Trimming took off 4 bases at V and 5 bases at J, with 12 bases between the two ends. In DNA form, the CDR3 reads TGTGCCAGCAGTGTGGAAGGAAGTTATCAGCCCCAGCATTTT. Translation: CASSVEGSYQPQHF.

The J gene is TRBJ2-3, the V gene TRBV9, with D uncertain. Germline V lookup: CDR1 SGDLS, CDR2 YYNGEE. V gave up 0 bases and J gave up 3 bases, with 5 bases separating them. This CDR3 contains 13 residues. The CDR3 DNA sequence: TGTGCCAGCAGCGTAGAAGCAACAGATACGCAGTATTTT. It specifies CASSVEATDTQYF.

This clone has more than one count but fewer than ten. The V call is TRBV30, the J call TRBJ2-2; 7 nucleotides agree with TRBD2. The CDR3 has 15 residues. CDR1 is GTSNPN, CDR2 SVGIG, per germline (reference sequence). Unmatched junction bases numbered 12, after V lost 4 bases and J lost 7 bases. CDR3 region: CAWKEAGREGGELFF. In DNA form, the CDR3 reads TGTGCCTGGAAGGAGGCAGGGAGGGAAGGCGGGGAGCTGTTTTTT.

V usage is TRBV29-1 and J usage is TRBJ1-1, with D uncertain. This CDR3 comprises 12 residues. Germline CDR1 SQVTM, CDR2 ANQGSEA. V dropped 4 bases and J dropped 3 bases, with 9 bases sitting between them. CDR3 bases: TGCAGCGTTGCTAGGGATTACACTGAAGCTTTCTTT. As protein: CSVARDYTEAFF.

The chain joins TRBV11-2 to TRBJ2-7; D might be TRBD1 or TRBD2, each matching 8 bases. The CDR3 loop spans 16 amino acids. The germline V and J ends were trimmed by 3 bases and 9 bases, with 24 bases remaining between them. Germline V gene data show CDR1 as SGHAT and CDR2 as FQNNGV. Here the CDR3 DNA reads TGTGCCAGCAGCTTGCCCGATGGACAGGGAAGCGGGGGGCAGTACTTC. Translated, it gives CASSLPDGQGSGGQYF.

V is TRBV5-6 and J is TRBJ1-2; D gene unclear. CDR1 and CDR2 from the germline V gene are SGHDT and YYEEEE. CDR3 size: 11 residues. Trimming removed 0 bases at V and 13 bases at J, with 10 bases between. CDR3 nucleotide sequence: TGTGCCAGCAGCTTGGAGTCCCGCACCACCTTC. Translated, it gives CASSLESRTTF.

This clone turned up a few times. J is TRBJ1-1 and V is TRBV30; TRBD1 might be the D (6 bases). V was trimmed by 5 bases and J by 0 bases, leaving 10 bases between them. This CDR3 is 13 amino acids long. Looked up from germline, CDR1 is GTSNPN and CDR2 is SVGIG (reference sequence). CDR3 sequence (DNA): TGTGCCTGGGACCGACAGGTGAACACTGAAGCTTTCTTT. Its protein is CAWDRQVNTEAFF.

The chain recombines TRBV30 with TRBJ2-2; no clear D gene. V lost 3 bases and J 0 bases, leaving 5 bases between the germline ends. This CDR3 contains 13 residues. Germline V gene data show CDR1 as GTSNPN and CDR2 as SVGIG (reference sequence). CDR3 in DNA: TGTGCCTGGAGGCCAACGAACACCGGGGAGCTGTTTTTT. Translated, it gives CAWRPTNTGELFF.